This T cell receptor (beta chain) was sequenced in a study of T cell repertoires in ileal Crohn's disease (dated by TCRdb to between 2018 and 2020). A note on the overall study: The median duration of disease was approximately 8.3 years, and at the time of surgery 30% to 35% of patients were active smokers. Every patient underwent surgery because of a complication, which was stricturing disease in around 60% and penetrating disease in around 40%. Roughly half of the patients were given postoperative therapy, with roughly 20 on anti-TNF agents and approximately ten on thiopurines. M6 samples were neoterminal ileum biopsies taken at postoperative colonoscopy. TCR repertoire analysis was performed in around 61 Crohn's disease patients drawn from a prospective multicentre cohort. Running in parallel with the study was a multicentre cohort set up to find predictors of early endoscopic recurrence following ileocolonic resection. A Rutgeerts score higher than i0 was the definition used for endoscopic postoperative recurrence. A total of around 170 mucosal samples from around 60 patients were sequenced, collected from several sites on the surgical specimen as well as at postoperative endoscopy.

What the authors observed across the whole study: Higher percentages of high-frequency clones at the time of surgery were linked to endoscopic recurrence, and every patient with clonality above 26.8% (18/57) had recurrence. The timing of postoperative endoscopy varied within the first year after surgery, and the median delay was nearly 7 months. Compared with CD4 T cells, sorted CD8 T cells contained more high-frequency clones, which suggests that the mucosal expansions were mostly CD8. A significantly higher proportion of clonal expansions was observed in active smokers at surgery than in non-smokers (approximately 26% vs 20%, p=0.02). Only a subgroup of patients, of unstated size, had mucosal CD4 and CD8 T cells sorted and sequenced.

Spanning cysteine to phenylalanine, the CDR3 consists of 11 amino acids. Only CDR3 DNA is held: 33 bases, read in frame from base 1. V gives up 6 bases and J gives up 3 bases, and the segment between their germline ends measures 3 bases. The CDR1 and CDR2 encoded by the germline V gene (reference sequence) are MNHEY and SMNVEV. Taken with the paper, the label for time point translates to: neoterminal ileum biopsy at postoperative endoscopy, about 6 months after surgery. Adults with ileal or ileocolonic Crohn's disease for whom ileocolonic resection was indicated were considered eligible. Whole ileal mucosal biopsies were kept frozen at -80 degrees C prior to DNA extraction. Genomic DNA was isolated from frozen whole biopsies using a TRizol-based method, and the DNA was quantified with a NanoDrop 2000 spectrophotometer. Around 460 nanograms of biopsy DNA per sample were submitted for commercial TCRB immunosequencing. CDR3 regions were amplified from genomic DNA by Adaptive Biotechnology using a two-step, amplification bias-controlled multiplex PCR. Primers for every V and J gene segment were used in the first PCR, and barcodes and Illumina adapters were added in the second PCR. An Illumina instrument was used to sequence the CDR3 libraries. In the source study's methods: The analysis used both the pipelines supplied by the vendor and custom analysis of the raw data in R/Bioconductor with R version 3.3.0. Clonality, which ranges from 0 to 1, was calculated as the inverse of the normalised Shannon entropy across all productive clones. High-frequency clones were defined as the repertoire share of the top 100 clones, retaining only clones passing a 95% confidence test. The Simpson index measured repertoire diversity, and the Morisita-Horn index measured overlap between samples. TCRdb stores this immuneACCESS table with in-frame sequences only. Part of the clones is absent; in the studies checked, under half of the shortfall reflects unresolved V genes, and no reason is known for the rest. The DNA gave D and trimming, while V, J and clone size come from that table. Counted in this sample were 13,000 or so clones; more than 70% of them appeared once. Around 4.1% of the sample belongs to the ten largest clones.

Points on this clone: It lacks a known antigen. One base away there is no much larger clone; base qualities are not given.

The sequence came from an adult with Crohn's disease. The material sequenced was ileal tissue. The rearrangement combines TRBV27 with TRBJ2-1; the D gene assignment is ambiguous. In nucleotides, the sequence is TGTGCCAGCAGCCACTACAATGAGCAGTTCTTC. Translated, it reads CASSHYNEQFF.